The entry below describes one T cell receptor beta chain. The antigen remains unidentified. CD45RO/CCR7/CD25/CD127/CD95/CD27 staining was used to isolate CD4+ naive, central memory, regulatory and stem cell-like memory cells by sorting. Germline V gene lookup returns CDR1 SGDLS and CDR2 YYNGEE. CDR3 length: 14 residues. Between the trimmed V and J ends, which lost 5 bases and 1 base, there was a span of 12 bases. This sample is part of a study of beta chain features in type 1 diabetes. Whole-study results and caveats: TCRB repertoires of naive, central memory and Treg cells appeared more similar among patients than among healthy donors.

What was sequenced were expressed TCRB transcripts, since all of the isolated RNA had been reverse transcribed. The data were produced by immunoSEQ multiplex PCR, yet TCRdb's version contains in-frame clones alone and is incomplete. Counted here are more than 150,000 clones, 11% occurring once; the ten biggest clones make up under 2.5%. Sequencing input: central memory CD4+ T cells from blood. This chain joins TRBV9 and TRBJ2-5, with D possibly matching TRBD1 (5 bases). The TCR sequence derives from a man between 18 and 29 years old in good health. DNA for the CDR3: TGTGCCAGCAGGCATTCCGACAGCCAAGAGACCCAGTACTTC. Its translation is CASRHSDSQETQYF.